These 19 T cell receptor beta chains were all obtained from the same sample, sequenced in a study of graft-versus-host responses after intestinal transplantation. No antigens are known for them. Measured with immunoSEQ multiplex PCR; TCRdb has only the in-frame clones, and not every one. The sample has more than 95,000 clones, roughly 87% seen once. Specimen: unstimulated CD4+ T cells sorted from spleen or lymph node cells, collected before intestinal transplant. The receptors stem from a human donor who received an intestinal transplant.

The J gene is TRBJ2-7, the V gene TRBV10-1; the D gene is possibly TRBD2 (6 bases). The V end lost 10 bases, the J end lost 3 bases, and 19 bases lay between the germline ends. This CDR3 comprises 14 residues. Looked up from germline, CDR1 is WNHNN and CDR2 is SYGVQD (reference sequence). The DNA of the CDR3 is TGCGCCAAAGGGTTAGAGCTGGGACTCTACGAGCAGTACTTC. Protein sequence: CAKGLELGLYEQYF.

The chain carries TRBV6-1 and TRBJ2-1; unclear D gene. V was clipped by 4 bases and J by 5 bases, with 15 bases between them. The CDR3 sequence is 15 residues long. CDR1 and CDR2 from the germline V gene are MNHNS and SASEGT. Here the CDR3 reads CASSAFGSGNNEQFF. CDR3 nucleotides: TGTGCCAGCAGTGCCTTCGGGTCAGGCAACAATGAGCAGTTCTTC.

The CDR3 region is CASSSLTDFYGYTF. The CDR3 region has the DNA TGTGCCAGCAGCTCATTGACGGATTTCTATGGCTACACCTTC. V usage is TRBV7-9 and J usage is TRBJ1-2; D remains ambiguous. The CDR3 extends over 14 amino acids. Trimming pared 4 bases from V and 4 bases from J, leaving 13 bases between. Germline CDR1 reads SEHNR; CDR2 reads FQNEAQ (reference sequence).

The chain is built from TRBV28 and TRBJ2-7; D perhaps matches TRBD1 (5 bases). V was cut by 3 bases and J by 1 base, with 13 bases left in between. CDR1 and CDR2 from the germline V gene are MDHEN and SYDVKM. The CDR3 contains 15 residues. The CDR3 nucleotides are TGTGCCAGCAGTTTGGGCAGGGTATTATCCTACGAGCAGTACTTC. Translating it yields CASSLGRVLSYEQYF.

The rearrangement uses TRBV14 and TRBJ1-6; D is unclear. Between the trimmed V and J ends, which lost 1 base and 2 bases, there was a span of 9 bases. The germline V gene has CDR1 SGHDN and CDR2 FVKESK. CDR3 length: 16 residues. The CDR3 DNA is TGTGCCAGCAGCCAAGGTTTGGGAGCCTATAATTCACCCCTCCACTTT. This gives the protein CASSQGLGAYNSPLHF.

The chain is built from TRBV7-9 and TRBJ2-2, with TRBD2 matching over 14 bases. CDR1 is SEHNR and CDR2 is FQNEAQ in the germline V gene (reference sequence). Trimming at V came to 5 bases and at J to 10 bases, leaving 9 bases not matched to a gene. The CDR3 runs to 16 residues. The CDR3 DNA reads as TGTGCCAGCAGCCAAAAGTCGGGACTAGCGGGAGAGGAGCTGTTTTTT. It codes for CASSQKSGLAGEELFF. Complete variable domain (other parts from reference TRBV7-9 and TRBJ2-2): DTGVSQNPRHKITKRGQNVTFRCDPISEHNRLYWYRQTLGQGPEFLTYFQNEAQLEKSRLLSDRFSAERPKGSFSTLEIQRTEQGDSAMYLCASSQKSGLAGEELFFGEGSRLTVL.

The V call is TRBV6-1, the J call TRBJ2-5, with D possibly being TRBD2 (6 bases). The last part of the DNA fits TRBJ2-7 better; the J call may be wrong. The CDR3 is 14 residues long. CDR1 is MNHNS and CDR2 is SASEGT in the germline V gene. CDR3 in DNA: TGTGCCAGCATTTTCGGGGGAAGAACCTACGAGCAGTACTTC. Translation gives CASIFGGRTYEQYF.

The chain links TRBV23-1 to TRBJ2-7; TRBD1 matches at 9 bases. TRBV23-1 is an open reading frame whose function is uncertain. V dropped 3 bases and J dropped 3; count of bases not matched to a gene: 6. The CDR3 totals 15 residues. The CDR3 protein is CASSQGQGYGYEQYF. CDR3 bases: TGCGCCAGCAGTCAGGGACAGGGCTATGGCTACGAGCAGTACTTC.

V usage is TRBV7-3 and J usage is TRBJ1-1, with D maybe TRBD1 (6 bases). Trimming left V 0 bases short and J 4 bases short, with 18 bases between. Germline V lookup: CDR1 SGHTA, CDR2 FQGTGA. The CDR3 runs to 17 residues. CDR3 region: CASSLTASGGAGTEAFF. CDR3 coding DNA: TGTGCCAGCAGCTTAACCGCCAGCGGGGGGGCAGGCACTGAAGCTTTCTTT.

This chain joins TRBV10-2 and TRBJ2-1, with D possibly TRBD1 on 5 matching bases. This CDR3 is 15 amino acids long. The V gene's germline CDR1 is WSHSY and CDR2 SAAADI. The V end lost 0 bases, the J end lost 9 bases, and 15 bases lay between the germline ends. CDR3 in amino acids: CASSESGAPSREQFF. The CDR3 nucleotides read TGCGCCAGCAGTGAGTCAGGGGCCCCTAGTCGTGAGCAGTTCTTC.

The genes are TRBV6-1 and TRBJ1-6; the match to TRBD1 covers 11 bases. The CDR3 length is 17 residues. Unmatched junction bases numbered 9, after V lost 1 base and J lost 10 bases. Germline CDR1 is MNHNS and CDR2 is SASEGT. This CDR3 is CASSEVGQGAIRSPLHF. As DNA, the CDR3 is TGTGCCAGCAGTGAAGTAGGACAGGGGGCGATTAGGTCACCCCTCCACTTT.

This clone occurred a few times. The rearrangement uses TRBV10-3 and TRBJ2-7; D gene uncertain. Trimming removed 8 bases from V and 7 bases from J, with 15 bases in between. CDR3 length: 12 residues. Germline CDR1 ENHRY, CDR2 SYGVKD. The CDR3 DNA follows: TGTGCCATCGGTCCGGAAATATGGGAGCAGTACTTC. Its protein product is CAIGPEIWEQYF.

Note on this clone: A read error may account for a junction end that differs from germline. V and J are TRBV27 and TRBJ2-3; 8 bases fit TRBD1. Germline V lookup: CDR1 MNHEY, CDR2 SMNVEV (reference sequence). The CDR3 is made up of 14 amino acids. CDR3 sequence reads: CAGSSTGGTDTQYF. CDR3 coding DNA: TGTGCCGGCAGCTCGACAGGGGGCACAGATACGCAGTATTTT.

Only one count was recorded for this clone. This chain uses TRBV7-2 with TRBJ2-5, with 10 bases matching TRBD2. CDR1 and CDR2 (germline): SGHTA, FQGNSA. The CDR3 runs to 15 residues. After removal of 1 base from V and 4 bases from J, the junction contained 3 bases not matched to a gene. The CDR3 sequence is CASSLGGLARETQYF. CDR3 DNA: TGTGCCAGCAGCTTAGGGGGACTAGCGAGAGAGACCCAGTACTTC.

The rearrangement uses TRBV15 and TRBJ2-3; 10 nucleotides line up with TRBD2. The CDR3 runs to 15 residues. The V gene end was trimmed by 5 bases and the J gene end by 6 bases; junction bases not matched to a gene: 8. Germline values: CDR1 LNHNV, CDR2 YYDKDF (reference sequence). The CDR3 here is CATSGKRGGPDTQYF. Written as DNA, the CDR3 is TGTGCCACCAGCGGGAAGCGGGGGGGTCCGGATACGCAGTATTTT.

A note on this clone: Within the sample, other DNA sequences also encode this same CDR3. The chain carries TRBV19 and TRBJ1-5; D not certain. Germline assignment: CDR1 LNHDA and CDR2 SQIVND (reference sequence). The V and J ends lost 5 bases and 5 bases respectively, with 13 bases between them. This CDR3 contains 14 residues. DNA of the CDR3: TGTGCCAGTAGTTATGATGGGAGGTATCAGCCCCAGCATTTT. Protein: CASSYDGRYQPQHF.

Only one count was recorded for this clone. The chain employs TRBV2 and TRBJ2-1, with 8 bases matching TRBD2. Losses at the gene ends were 5 bases for V and 5 bases for J; bases not matched to a gene: 5. This CDR3 has 14 amino acids. The germline V gene encodes CDR1 SNHLY and CDR2 FYNNEI. CDR3 sequence (DNA): TGTGCCAGCAGTCTTAGCGGGGTCGACAATGAGCAGTTCTTC. Residues: CASSLSGVDNEQFF.

The chain carries TRBV27 and TRBJ1-6; the D gene is possibly TRBD1 (6 bases). CDR1 and CDR2 (germline): MNHEY, SMNVEV (reference sequence). The length of the CDR3 is 15 residues. V was trimmed by 2 bases and J by 10 bases, leaving 15 bases between them. Here the CDR3 DNA reads TGTGCCAGCAGTTTAGGGGGCAGGGGAGGCTCACCCCTCCACTTT. As protein: CASSLGGRGGSPLHF.

This chain uses TRBV7-3 with TRBJ2-1, with 13 bases that match TRBD2. The trim removed 2 bases at V and 6 bases at J, leaving 16 bases unmatched. The CDR3 runs 20 residues. Germline V gene lookup returns CDR1 SGHTA and CDR2 FQGTGA. The CDR3, as DNA: TGTGCCAGCAGCTTAGTCCCTACGCGGACTAGCGGGAGATTGGGCAATGAGCAGTTCTTC. Protein product: CASSLVPTRTSGRLGNEQFF. Variable domain in full (rest from reference TRBV7-3 and TRBJ2-1): GAGVSQTPSNKVTEKGKYVELRCDPISGHTALYWYRQSLGQGPEFLIYFQGTGAADDSGLPNDRFFAVRPEGSVSTLKIQRTERGDSAVYLCASSLVPTRTSGRLGNEQFFGPGTRLTVL.